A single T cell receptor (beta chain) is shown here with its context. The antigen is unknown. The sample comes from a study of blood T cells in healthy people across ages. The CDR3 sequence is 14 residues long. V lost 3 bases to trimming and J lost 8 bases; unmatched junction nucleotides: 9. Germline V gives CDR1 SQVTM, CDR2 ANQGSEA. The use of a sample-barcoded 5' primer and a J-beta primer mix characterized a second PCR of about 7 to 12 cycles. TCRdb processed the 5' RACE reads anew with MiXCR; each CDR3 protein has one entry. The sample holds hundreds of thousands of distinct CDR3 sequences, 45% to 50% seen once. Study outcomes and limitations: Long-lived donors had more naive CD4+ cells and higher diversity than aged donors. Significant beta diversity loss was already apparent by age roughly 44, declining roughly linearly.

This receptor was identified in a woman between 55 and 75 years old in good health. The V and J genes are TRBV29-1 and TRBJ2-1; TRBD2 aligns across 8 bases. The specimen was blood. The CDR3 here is CSVDPSGSPHEQFF. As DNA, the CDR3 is TGCAGCGTTGACCCCAGCGGGAGCCCCCATGAGCAGTTCTTC.